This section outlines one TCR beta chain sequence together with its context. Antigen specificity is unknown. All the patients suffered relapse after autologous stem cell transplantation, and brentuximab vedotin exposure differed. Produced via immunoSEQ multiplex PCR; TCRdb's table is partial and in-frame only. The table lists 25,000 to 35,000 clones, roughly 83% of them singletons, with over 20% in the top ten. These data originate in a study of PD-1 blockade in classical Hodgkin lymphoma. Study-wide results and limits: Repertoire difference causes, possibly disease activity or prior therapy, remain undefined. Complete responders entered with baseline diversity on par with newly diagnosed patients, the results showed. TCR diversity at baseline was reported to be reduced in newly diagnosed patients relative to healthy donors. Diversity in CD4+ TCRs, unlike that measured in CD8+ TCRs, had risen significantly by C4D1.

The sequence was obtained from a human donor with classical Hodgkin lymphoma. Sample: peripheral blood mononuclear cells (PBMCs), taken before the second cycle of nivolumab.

CDR3 bases: TGTGCCAGCAGCTTAGTTCCAGGGGCCTCCTACGAGCAGTACTTC. Protein product: CASSLVPGASYEQYF. The J gene is TRBJ2-7, the V gene TRBV11-1; D may be TRBD1 (6 bases). CDR1 is SGHAT and CDR2 is FQDESV in the germline V gene (reference sequence). This CDR3 spans 15 amino acids. V was trimmed by 1 base and J by 0 bases, leaving 10 bases between them.